This TCR beta chain was recorded in a study of T-cell memory formation after mild COVID-19. Study-level findings and limits: Contracting clones localized mainly to CM and EM when CD4+ and mainly to EMRA when CD8+. There was no confirmation that second-wave clones peaking on day 37 were SARS-CoV-2 specific.

With constant-segment primers, 5'RACE yielded cDNA libraries of TCR alpha and TCR beta that carried sample barcodes and UMIs. MiXCR was run by TCRdb on the 5' RACE reads, yielding one entry per CDR3 protein. Of around 150,000 distinct CDR3 sequences listed, around 30% were seen once; the top ten hold more than 10%. The CDR3 loop spans 13 amino acids. V dropped 3 bases and J dropped 5 bases, with 13 bases sitting between them. Germline values: CDR1 DFQATT, CDR2 SNEGSKA (reference sequence). Remarks on this clonotype: Its specificity is unknown.

Sequencing input: PBMCs or a T cell subset sorted from them (not recorded which). The receptor was derived from an adult woman who had mild COVID-19 (a few samples of this study predate the infection). Cell type and time point are not known. The rearrangement links TRBV20-1 to TRBJ2-5, with D unclear. For the CDR3, the DNA is TGCAGTGCTAGGCCTCAAATAAGGGAGACCCAGTACTTC. Encoded protein: CSARPQIRETQYF.